This T cell receptor beta chain was sequenced in a study of blood T cells in healthy people across ages. Findings of the study overall: PBMC samples, being unsorted, prevented any conclusive comparison of naive and antigen-experienced cells.

Aged about 6 to 90, donors were systemically healthy Caucasians from Russia. Each individual donor underwent a draw of 8.5 to 10 milliliters of peripheral blood. Isolation per sample recovered at least 7 million PBMCs. A note on this clonotype: Its target is unknown.

Primed by a sample-barcoded 5' primer and a J-beta primer mix, a second PCR proceeded for 7 to 11 cycles. One entry per CDR3 protein results from TCRdb running MiXCR on the 5' RACE reads. The table lists about 1,800,000 distinct CDR3 sequences, about 28% of them singletons. V lost 2 bases and J lost 5, with 7 bases in between. This CDR3 has 13 residues. CDR1 and CDR2 from the germline V gene are MNHNY and SVGAGI (reference sequence). This sequence joins TRBV6-6 and TRBJ2-1; D is undetermined. The sequence was collected from a woman in her twenties or thirties in good health. Specimen: blood. CDR3 amino acids: CASSYERNNEQFF. CDR3 coding DNA: TGTGCCAGCAGTTACGAACGGAACAATGAGCAGTTCTTC.